This T cell receptor (beta chain) was documented in a study of shared clonotypes between healthy human individuals. Trimming took 3 bases from V and 6 from J, leaving 14 bases between them. Germline CDR1 is SEHNR and CDR2 is FQNEAQ (reference sequence). The CDR3 totals 15 residues. Over several immunoSEQ plates, each subset's genomic DNA was distributed in even portions. TCRdb's table, derived via immunoSEQ multiplex PCR, lists solely in-frame clones and lacks some. The sample has about a million clones, approximately 80% seen once. This clone is a singleton in its sample. The clonotype originates from a young man in good health. Some clones in this sample may be carry-over from other donors' samples. The chain links TRBV7-9 to TRBJ1-4; D gene uncertain. Sequencing used memory CD4+ T cells from PBMCs. Noted subset: CD45RA-negative fraction. CDR3 sequence reads: CASSFFGQADEKLFF. CDR3 bases: TGTGCCAGCAGCTTTTTCGGTCAGGCGGATGAAAAACTGTTTTTT.